Presented here are 20 T cell receptor beta chains from one specimen sequenced in a study of tissue T cells after allogeneic stem cell transplantation. This table comes from immunoSEQ multiplex PCR, and its TCRdb copy is limited to in-frame clones, with some not included. The data show 28,000 or so clones, roughly nine tenths seen once. Sequenced here: blood, sampled before transplantation. Receptors originate from a male donor older than 55 who later had graft-versus-host disease after an allogeneic stem cell transplant.

The rearrangement uses TRBV7-9 and TRBJ2-1; no clear D. The CDR3 sequence is 13 residues long. Germline CDR1 reads SEHNR; CDR2 reads FQNEAQ (reference sequence). The CDR3 here is CAPVRPSYNEQFF. Here the CDR3 DNA reads TGTGCTCCCGTACGACCATCCTACAATGAGCAGTTCTTC. Full variable domain (missing parts from reference TRBV7-9 and TRBJ2-1): DTGVSQNPRHKITKRGQNVTFRCDPISEHNRLYWYRQTLGQGPEFLTYFQNEAQLEKSRLLSDRFSAERPKGSFSTLEIQRTEQGDSAMYLCAPVRPSYNEQFFGPGTRLTVL.

The chain combines TRBV5-1 with TRBJ1-4; a weak D match, TRBD1 (6 bases). Germline CDR1 SGHRS, CDR2 YFSETQ. Trimming took 0 bases from V and 3 from J, leaving 6 bases between them. This CDR3 has 14 residues. In nucleotides, the CDR3 is TGCGCCAGCAGCTTGGACAGGGCTAATGAAAAACTGTTTTTT. Translating it yields CASSLDRANEKLFF.

V and J are TRBV7-9 and TRBJ2-3, with TRBD1 matching 9 bases. With 1 base clipped from V and 1 base from J, the junction kept 6 bases outside the gene matches. The CDR3 runs 17 residues. From germline, CDR1 is SEHNR and CDR2 FQNEAQ (reference sequence). Here the CDR3 reads CASSLVVRTGGTDTQYF. CDR3 DNA: TGTGCCAGCAGCTTAGTCGTAAGGACAGGGGGCACAGATACGCAGTATTTT. Variable domain in full (rest from reference TRBV7-9 and TRBJ2-3): DTGVSQNPRHKITKRGQNVTFRCDPISEHNRLYWYRQTLGQGPEFLTYFQNEAQLEKSRLLSDRFSAERPKGSFSTLEIQRTEQGDSAMYLCASSLVVRTGGTDTQYFGPGTRLTVL.

The chain employs TRBV5-6 and TRBJ1-2; D gene ambiguous. The V end was cut by 1 base, the J end by 10 bases, with 14 bases between. The CDR3 contains 13 residues. Germline V lookup: CDR1 SGHDT, CDR2 YYEEEE. The DNA for the CDR3 is TGTGCCAGCAGCTTGCAGGAGATTGTGGTCTACACCTTC. It yields the protein CASSLQEIVVYTF.

This chain uses TRBV5-1 with TRBJ1-2; 7 bases match TRBD1. Trimming removed 0 bases from V and 8 bases from J; junction bases left unmatched: 13. This CDR3 has 16 amino acids. From germline, CDR1 is SGHRS and CDR2 YFSETQ. CDR3 residues: CASSLETGPSTIGYTF. CDR3 sequence (DNA): TGCGCCAGCAGCTTGGAGACAGGGCCCTCAACTATAGGCTACACCTTC.

This clone has a single count. This sequence joins TRBV5-1 and TRBJ2-7; D possibly corresponds to TRBD1 (6 bases). Germline V gene sequence: CDR1 SGHRS, CDR2 YFSETQ. V was pared by 4 bases and J by 1 base, with 12 bases between. The CDR3 runs 14 residues. CDR3 region: CASSQRGSSYEQYF. The CDR3 DNA follows: TGCGCCAGCAGCCAAAGGGGGAGTTCCTACGAGCAGTACTTC. Combining the CDR3 with reference TRBV5-1 and TRBJ2-7 gives the whole variable domain KAGVTQTPRYLIKTRGQQVTLSCSPISGHRSVSWYQQTPGQGLQFLFEYFSETQRNKGNFPGRFSGRQFSNSRSEMNVSTLELGDSALYLCASSQRGSSYEQYFGPGTRLTVT.

The rearrangement links TRBV7-8 to TRBJ1-1; D not resolved. Germline-derived CDR1 and CDR2 are SGHVS and FQNEAQ. V was shortened by 2 bases and J by 1 base, with 8 bases between the two germline ends. The CDR3 is made up of 14 amino acids. The CDR3 reads CASSLFQTNTEAFF. Here the CDR3 DNA reads TGTGCCAGCAGCTTATTTCAAACGAACACTGAAGCTTTCTTT.

The rearrangement joins TRBV5-4 to TRBJ1-5; D possibly corresponds to TRBD1 (6 bases). Trimming stripped 1 base from V and 2 bases from J, with 13 bases between. Germline V gene data show CDR1 as SGHNT and CDR2 as YYREEE (reference sequence). The CDR3 has 16 residues. The CDR3 spells CASSLTPKGGNQPQHF. The CDR3 nucleotides read TGTGCCAGCAGCTTGACTCCGAAGGGGGGCAATCAGCCCCAGCATTTT. Based on the CDR3 plus reference TRBV5-4 and TRBJ1-5, the full variable domain is ETGVTQSPTHLIKTRGQQVTLRCSSQSGHNTVSWYQQALGQGPQFIFQYYREEENGRGNFPPRFSGLQFPNYSSELNVNALELDDSALYLCASSLTPKGGNQPQHFGDGTRLSIL.

The genes are TRBV5-5 and TRBJ1-1; TRBD1 might be the D (6 bases). This CDR3 is 15 amino acids long. Germline CDR1 SGHKS, CDR2 YYEKEE (reference sequence). Deletions cut 4 bases from V and 7 bases from J, with 20 bases between. CDR3 loop: CASSPSPGHKNEAFF. CDR3 DNA: TGTGCCAGCAGCCCTTCCCCGGGACACAAAAATGAAGCTTTCTTT. The whole variable domain, remainder taken from reference TRBV5-5 and TRBJ1-1, is DAGVTQSPTHLIKTRGQQVTLRCSPISGHKSVSWYQQVLGQGPQFIFQYYEKEERGRGNFPDRFSARQFPNYSSELNVNALLLGDSALYLCASSPSPGHKNEAFFGQGTRLTVV.

The chain carries TRBV4-1 and TRBJ1-1, with D perhaps matching TRBD1 (5 bases). Germline V gives CDR1 MGHRA, CDR2 YSYEKL. Trimming took 0 bases from V and 11 from J, leaving 13 bases between them. This CDR3 region has 13 residues. The CDR3 protein is CASSQDGGELAFF. The CDR3 coding sequence is TGCGCCAGCAGCCAAGATGGGGGGGAGCTGGCTTTCTTT.

V and J are TRBV19 and TRBJ2-2, with D hard to call. This CDR3 contains 14 residues. CDR1 and CDR2 from the germline V gene are LNHDA and SQIVND (reference sequence). The V gene lost 3 bases and the J gene lost 6 bases, with 11 bases spanning the gap. The CDR3 loop reads CASSIGPTPGELFF. The CDR3 DNA reads as TGTGCCAGTAGTATCGGCCCTACACCCGGGGAGCTGTTTTTT.

The chain recombines TRBV5-4 with TRBJ2-5, with TRBD2 matching 7 bases. This CDR3 comprises 17 residues. The V gene's germline CDR1 is SGHNT and CDR2 YYREEE (reference sequence). J gave up 4 bases and V 4 bases, and 16 bases lay outside the gene matches. Here the CDR3 reads CASSAGGGGRGRETQYF. The CDR3 region has the DNA TGTGCCAGCAGCGCCGGTGGCGGCGGGAGAGGGCGAGAGACCCAGTACTTC.

V is TRBV19 and J is TRBJ1-2, with 8 positions matching TRBD1. CDR1 LNHDA and CDR2 SQIVND come from the germline V gene (reference sequence). CDR3 size: 12 residues. V gave up 9 bases and J gave up 3 bases; unmatched junction bases: 3. The CDR3 loop reads CASGTGHYGYTF. The CDR3, as DNA: TGTGCCAGCGGGACAGGCCACTATGGCTACACCTTC.

The gene calls are TRBV5-8 and TRBJ2-7; 7 bases fit TRBD1. The CDR3 is 15 residues long. Germline V gene data show CDR1 as SGHTS and CDR2 as YDEGEE. V shed 3 bases and J 3 bases; nucleotides not matched to a gene: 9. CDR3 DNA sequence: TGTGCCAGCAGCTCCGGGACAGCCAATCTCTACGAGCAGTACTTC. As protein: CASSSGTANLYEQYF.

V usage is TRBV5-4 and J usage is TRBJ1-1; D unclear. The CDR3 is 13 amino acids. The germline gives CDR1 SGHNT, CDR2 YYREEE (reference sequence). V was clipped by 0 bases and J by 4 bases, with 7 bases between them. CDR3 bases: TGTGCCAGCAGCTTGGTCGAAGGCACTGAAGCTTTCTTT. This encodes CASSLVEGTEAFF.

The rearrangement joins TRBV12-3 or TRBV12-4 to TRBJ2-1, with D unclear. This CDR3 is built from 12 residues. V lost 8 bases to trimming and J lost 4 bases, with 9 bases between them. The chain's CDR3 is CASAPDYNEQFF. The CDR3 DNA sequence: TGTGCCAGCGCCCCGGATTACAATGAGCAGTTCTTC.

This clone came up once. This chain connects TRBV5-1 to TRBJ1-2, with D unclear. Germline CDR1 is SGHRS and CDR2 is YFSETQ. CDR3 length equals 13 residues. Deletions cut 2 bases from V and 3 bases from J, with 8 bases between. The CDR3 loop is CASSLGSYYGYTF. CDR3 DNA sequence: TGCGCCAGCAGCTTAGGGTCTTACTATGGCTACACCTTC.

The chain links TRBV5-6 to TRBJ2-1; 7 bases map to TRBD2. The V gene's germline CDR1 is SGHDT and CDR2 YYEEEE. V lost 4 bases, J lost 5 bases, and 6 bases stayed unmatched. The CDR3 has 14 amino acids. This CDR3 reads CASSLVGGNNEQFF. CDR3 in DNA: TGTGCCAGCAGCCTTGTGGGGGGGAACAATGAGCAGTTCTTC.

The gene calls are TRBV18 and TRBJ2-1; D unclear. This CDR3 contains 11 residues. The V end was cut by 4 bases, the J end by 9 bases, with 7 bases between. Germline V gene data show CDR1 as KGHSH and CDR2 as LQKENI. CDR3 region: CASSLSGEQFF. CDR3 DNA sequence: TGTGCCAGCTCACTCTCCGGTGAGCAGTTCTTC.

The V and J genes are TRBV20-1 and TRBJ2-3, with D perhaps TRBD2 (6 bases). The V end lost 3 bases, the J end lost 4 bases, and 17 bases lay between the germline ends. This CDR3 is 15 amino acids long. CDR1 and CDR2 from the germline V gene are DFQATT and SNEGSKA (reference sequence). As DNA, the CDR3 is TGCAGTGCTAGTGGGGGGTCGGGCCTTTCAGATACGCAGTATTTT. Protein: CSASGGSGLSDTQYF.